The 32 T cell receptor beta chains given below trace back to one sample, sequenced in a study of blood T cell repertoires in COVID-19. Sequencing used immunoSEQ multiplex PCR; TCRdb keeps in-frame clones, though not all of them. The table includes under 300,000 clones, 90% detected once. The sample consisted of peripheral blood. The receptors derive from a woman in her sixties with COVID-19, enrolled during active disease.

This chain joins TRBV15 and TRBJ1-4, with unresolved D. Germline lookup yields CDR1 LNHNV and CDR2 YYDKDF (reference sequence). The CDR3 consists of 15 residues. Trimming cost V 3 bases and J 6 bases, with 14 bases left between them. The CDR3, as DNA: TGTGCCACCAGCAGGTCTCGAGGGAGTCATGAAAAACTGTTTTTT. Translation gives CATSRSRGSHEKLFF.

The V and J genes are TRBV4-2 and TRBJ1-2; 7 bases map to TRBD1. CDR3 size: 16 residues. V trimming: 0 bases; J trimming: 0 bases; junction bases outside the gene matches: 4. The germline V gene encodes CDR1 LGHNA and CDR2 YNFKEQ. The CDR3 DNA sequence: TGTGCCAGCAGCCAAGATTGGACAGGTTCTAACTATGGCTACACCTTC. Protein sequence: CASSQDWTGSNYGYTF.

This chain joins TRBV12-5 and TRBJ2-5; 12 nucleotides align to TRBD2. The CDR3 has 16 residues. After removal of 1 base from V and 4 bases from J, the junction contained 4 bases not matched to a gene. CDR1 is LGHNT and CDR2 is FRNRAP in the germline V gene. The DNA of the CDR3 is TGTGCTAGTGGTTTGGATCTAGCGGGGGGGCCAGAGACCCAGTACTTC. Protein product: CASGLDLAGGPETQYF.

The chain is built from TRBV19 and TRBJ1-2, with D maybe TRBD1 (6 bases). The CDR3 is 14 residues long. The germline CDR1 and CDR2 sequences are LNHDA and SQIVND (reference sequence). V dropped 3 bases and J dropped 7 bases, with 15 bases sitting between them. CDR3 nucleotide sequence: TGTGCCAGTAGTATGAACAGGGCCCTCGGTGGCTACACCTTC. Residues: CASSMNRALGGYTF.

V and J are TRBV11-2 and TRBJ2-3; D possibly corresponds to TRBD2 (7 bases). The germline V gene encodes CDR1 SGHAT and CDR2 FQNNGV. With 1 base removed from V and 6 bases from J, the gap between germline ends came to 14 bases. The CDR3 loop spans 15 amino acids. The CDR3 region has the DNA TGTGCCAGCAGCTTAGGGAGGGGGGGGCTGGATACGCAGTATTTT. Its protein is CASSLGRGGLDTQYF.

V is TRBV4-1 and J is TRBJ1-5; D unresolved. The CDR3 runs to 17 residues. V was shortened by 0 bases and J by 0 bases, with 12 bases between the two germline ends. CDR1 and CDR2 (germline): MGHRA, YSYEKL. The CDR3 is CASSQDSGQYSNQPQHF. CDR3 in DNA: TGCGCCAGCAGCCAAGATTCTGGGCAGTATAGCAATCAGCCCCAGCATTTT.

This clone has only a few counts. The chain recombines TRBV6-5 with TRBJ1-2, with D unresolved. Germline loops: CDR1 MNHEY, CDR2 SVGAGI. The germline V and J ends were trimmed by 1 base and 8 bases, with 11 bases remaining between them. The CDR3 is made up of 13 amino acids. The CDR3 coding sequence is TGTGCCAGCAGTTACTTACGGTTTCACGGCTACACCTTC. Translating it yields CASSYLRFHGYTF.

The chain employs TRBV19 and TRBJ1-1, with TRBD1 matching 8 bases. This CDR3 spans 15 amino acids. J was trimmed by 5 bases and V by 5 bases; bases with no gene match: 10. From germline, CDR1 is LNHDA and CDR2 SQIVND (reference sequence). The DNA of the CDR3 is TGTGCCAGTAGTGCAGGACAGGGAGGGAGGACTGAAGCTTTCTTT. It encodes CASSAGQGGRTEAFF.

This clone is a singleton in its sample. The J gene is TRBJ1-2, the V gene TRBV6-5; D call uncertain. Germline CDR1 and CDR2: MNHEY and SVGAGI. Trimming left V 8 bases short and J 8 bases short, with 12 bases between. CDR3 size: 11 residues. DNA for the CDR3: TGTGCCAGCCTGCGGGCGCGAGGCTACACCTTC. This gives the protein CASLRARGYTF.

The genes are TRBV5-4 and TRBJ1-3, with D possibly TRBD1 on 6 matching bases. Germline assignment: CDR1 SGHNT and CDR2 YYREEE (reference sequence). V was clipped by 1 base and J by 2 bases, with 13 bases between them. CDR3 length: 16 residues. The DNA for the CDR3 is TGTGCCAGCAGCTTGAAGTACGGGGGGCCTGGAAACACCATATATTTT. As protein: CASSLKYGGPGNTIYF.

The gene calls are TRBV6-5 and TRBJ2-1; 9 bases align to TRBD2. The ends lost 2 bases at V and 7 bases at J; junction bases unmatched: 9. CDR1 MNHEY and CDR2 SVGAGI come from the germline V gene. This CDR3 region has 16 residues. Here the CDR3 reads CASSYPRRGGTNEQFF. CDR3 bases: TGTGCCAGCAGTTACCCAAGGCGGGGGGGTACTAATGAGCAGTTCTTC.

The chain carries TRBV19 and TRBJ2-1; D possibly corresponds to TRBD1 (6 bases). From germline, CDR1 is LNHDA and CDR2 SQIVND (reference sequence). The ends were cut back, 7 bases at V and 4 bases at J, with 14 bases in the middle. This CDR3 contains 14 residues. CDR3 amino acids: CASTTGPVYNEQFF. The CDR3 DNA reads TGTGCCAGTACCACAGGGCCTGTTTACAATGAGCAGTTCTTC.

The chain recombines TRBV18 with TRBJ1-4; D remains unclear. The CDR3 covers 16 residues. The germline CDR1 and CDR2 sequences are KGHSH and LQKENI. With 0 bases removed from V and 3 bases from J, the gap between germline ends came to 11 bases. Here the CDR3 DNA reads TGTGCCAGCTCACCACCGGGCGGGCTGCCTAATGAAAAACTGTTTTTT. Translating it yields CASSPPGGLPNEKLFF.

The CDR3: CASSQERAPREQFF. The DNA for the CDR3 is TGCGCCAGCAGCCAAGAGAGGGCTCCCCGTGAGCAGTTCTTC. The rearrangement links TRBV4-3 to TRBJ2-1, with TRBD2 as a possible D gene (5 bases). CDR1 LGHNA and CDR2 YSLEER come from the germline V gene. With 0 bases removed from V and 9 bases from J, the gap between germline ends came to 12 bases. CDR3 size: 14 residues.

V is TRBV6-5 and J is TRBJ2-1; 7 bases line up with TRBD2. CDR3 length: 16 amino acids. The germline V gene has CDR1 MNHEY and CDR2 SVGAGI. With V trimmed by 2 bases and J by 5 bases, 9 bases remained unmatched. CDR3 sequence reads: CASSYNGLVGNNEQFF. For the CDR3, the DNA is TGTGCCAGCAGTTACAACGGACTAGTCGGGAACAATGAGCAGTTCTTC.

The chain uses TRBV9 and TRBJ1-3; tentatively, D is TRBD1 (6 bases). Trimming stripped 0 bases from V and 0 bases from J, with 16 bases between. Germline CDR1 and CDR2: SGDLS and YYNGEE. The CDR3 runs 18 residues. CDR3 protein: CASSVAGTGSHSGNTIYF. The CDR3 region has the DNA TGTGCCAGCAGCGTAGCGGGAACAGGGTCACACTCTGGAAACACCATATATTTT.

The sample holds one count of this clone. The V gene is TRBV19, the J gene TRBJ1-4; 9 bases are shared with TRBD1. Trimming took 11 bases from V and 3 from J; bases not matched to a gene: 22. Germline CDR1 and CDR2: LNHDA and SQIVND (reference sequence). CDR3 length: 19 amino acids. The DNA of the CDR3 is TGTGCCTTTAGTAACACGACAGGGGGAGGACTTCTCGCTAATGAAAAACTGTTTTTT. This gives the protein CAFSNTTGGGLLANEKLFF.

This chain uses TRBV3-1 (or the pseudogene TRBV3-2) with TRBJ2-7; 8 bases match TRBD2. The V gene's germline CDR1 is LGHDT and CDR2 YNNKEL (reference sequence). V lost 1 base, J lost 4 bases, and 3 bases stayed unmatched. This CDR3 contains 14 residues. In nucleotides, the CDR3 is TGTGCCAGCAGCCAAGGCCCGGGAGGGTACGAGCAGTACTTC. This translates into CASSQGPGGYEQYF.

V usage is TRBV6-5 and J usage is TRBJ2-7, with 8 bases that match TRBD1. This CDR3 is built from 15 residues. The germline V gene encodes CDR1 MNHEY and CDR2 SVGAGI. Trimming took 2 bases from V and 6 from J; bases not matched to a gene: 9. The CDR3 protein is CASSYGPSGGGEQYF. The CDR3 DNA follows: TGTGCCAGCAGTTACGGTCCATCAGGGGGCGGCGAGCAGTACTTC.

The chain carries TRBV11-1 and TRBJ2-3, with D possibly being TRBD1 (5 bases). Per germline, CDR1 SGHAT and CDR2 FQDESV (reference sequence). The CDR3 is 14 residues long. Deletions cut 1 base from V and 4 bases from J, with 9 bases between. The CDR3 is CASSLVGVPDTQYF. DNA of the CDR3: TGTGCCAGCAGCTTAGTAGGGGTCCCAGATACGCAGTATTTT.

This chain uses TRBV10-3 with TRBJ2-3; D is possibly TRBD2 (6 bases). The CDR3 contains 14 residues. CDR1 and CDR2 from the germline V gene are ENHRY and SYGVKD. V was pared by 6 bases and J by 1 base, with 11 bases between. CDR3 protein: CAISQERGTDTQYF. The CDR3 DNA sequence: TGTGCCATCAGCCAGGAGCGGGGCACAGATACGCAGTATTTT.

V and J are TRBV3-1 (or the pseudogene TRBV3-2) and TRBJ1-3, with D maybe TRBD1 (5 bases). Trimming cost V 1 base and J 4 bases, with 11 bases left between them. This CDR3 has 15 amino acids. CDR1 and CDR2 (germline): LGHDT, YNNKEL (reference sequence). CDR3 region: CASSQAGLRGNTIYF. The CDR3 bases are TGTGCCAGCAGCCAAGCAGGGTTGAGAGGAAACACCATATATTTT.

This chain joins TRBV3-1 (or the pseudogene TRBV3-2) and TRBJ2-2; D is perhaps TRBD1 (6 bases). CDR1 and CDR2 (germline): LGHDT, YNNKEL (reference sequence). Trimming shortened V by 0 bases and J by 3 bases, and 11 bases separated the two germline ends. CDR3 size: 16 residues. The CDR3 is CASSQDKTGYTGELFF. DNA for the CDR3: TGTGCCAGCAGCCAAGATAAGACAGGCTACACCGGGGAGCTGTTTTTT.

DNA for the CDR3: TGTGCCAGCAGGGCGGGGGGCCGGCACAATGAGCAGTTCTTC. Protein sequence: CASRAGGRHNEQFF. The V and J genes are TRBV2 and TRBJ2-1, with 8 positions matching TRBD2. Germline CDR1 is SNHLY and CDR2 is FYNNEI. The trim removed 6 bases at V and 5 bases at J, leaving 6 bases unmatched. This CDR3 is built from 14 residues. Combining the CDR3 with reference TRBV2 and TRBJ2-1 gives the whole variable domain EPEVTQTPSHQVTQMGQEVILRCVPISNHLYFYWYRQILGQKVEFLVSFYNNEISEKSEIFDDQFSVERPDGSNFTLKIRSTKLEDSAMYFCASRAGGRHNEQFFGPGTRLTVL.

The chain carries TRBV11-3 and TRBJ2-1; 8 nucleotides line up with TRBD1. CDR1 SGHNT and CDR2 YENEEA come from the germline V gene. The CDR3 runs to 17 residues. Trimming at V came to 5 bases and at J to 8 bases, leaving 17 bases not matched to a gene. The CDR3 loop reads CASSPSVGQGAAYEQFF. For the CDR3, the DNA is TGTGCCAGCAGCCCGTCGGTCGGACAGGGAGCTGCTTATGAGCAGTTCTTC.

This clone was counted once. The CDR3 loop reads CATTTGSLNTEAFF. In nucleotides, the CDR3 is TGTGCCACCACGACAGGGTCATTGAACACTGAAGCTTTCTTT. The chain uses TRBV6-5 and TRBJ1-1; TRBD1 matches 7 bases. V was clipped by 10 bases and J by 0 bases; unmatched bases: 8. The CDR3 extends over 14 amino acids. CDR1 and CDR2 from the germline V gene are MNHEY and SVGAGI.

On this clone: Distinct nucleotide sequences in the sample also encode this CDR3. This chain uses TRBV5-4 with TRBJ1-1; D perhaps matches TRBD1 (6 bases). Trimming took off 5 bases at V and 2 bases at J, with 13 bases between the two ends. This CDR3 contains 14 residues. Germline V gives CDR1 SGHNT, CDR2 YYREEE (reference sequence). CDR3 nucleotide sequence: TGTGCCAGCAGTTTACTACAGGGAAACACTGAAGCTTTCTTT. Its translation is CASSLLQGNTEAFF.

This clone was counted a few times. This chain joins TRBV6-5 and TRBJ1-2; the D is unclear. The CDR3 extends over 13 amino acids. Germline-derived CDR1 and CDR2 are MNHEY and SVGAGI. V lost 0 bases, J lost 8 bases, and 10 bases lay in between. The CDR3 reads CASSYSPGRGYTF. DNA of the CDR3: TGTGCCAGCAGTTACTCGCCGGGTAGGGGCTACACCTTC.

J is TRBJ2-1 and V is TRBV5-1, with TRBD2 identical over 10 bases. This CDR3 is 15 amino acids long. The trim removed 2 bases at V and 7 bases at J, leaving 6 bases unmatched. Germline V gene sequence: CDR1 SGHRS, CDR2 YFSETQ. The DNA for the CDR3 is TGCGCCAGCAGCTTAGGGACTAGCGTCCCAAATGAGCAGTTCTTC. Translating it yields CASSLGTSVPNEQFF.

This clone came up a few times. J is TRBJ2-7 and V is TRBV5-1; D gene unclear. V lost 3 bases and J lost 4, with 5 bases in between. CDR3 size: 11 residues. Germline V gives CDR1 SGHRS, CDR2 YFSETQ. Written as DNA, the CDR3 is TGCGCCAGCAGCTCTCGTTACGAGCAGTACTTC. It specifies CASSSRYEQYF. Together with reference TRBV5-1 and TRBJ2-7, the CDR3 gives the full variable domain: KAGVTQTPRYLIKTRGQQVTLSCSPISGHRSVSWYQQTPGQGLQFLFEYFSETQRNKGNFPGRFSGRQFSNSRSEMNVSTLELGDSALYLCASSSRYEQYFGPGTRLTVT.

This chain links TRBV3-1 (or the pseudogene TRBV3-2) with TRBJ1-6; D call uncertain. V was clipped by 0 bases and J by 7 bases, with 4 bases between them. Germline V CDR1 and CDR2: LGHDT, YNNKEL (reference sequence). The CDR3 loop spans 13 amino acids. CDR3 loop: CASSQDLNSPLHF. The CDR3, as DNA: TGTGCCAGCAGCCAAGATTTAAATTCACCCCTCCACTTT.

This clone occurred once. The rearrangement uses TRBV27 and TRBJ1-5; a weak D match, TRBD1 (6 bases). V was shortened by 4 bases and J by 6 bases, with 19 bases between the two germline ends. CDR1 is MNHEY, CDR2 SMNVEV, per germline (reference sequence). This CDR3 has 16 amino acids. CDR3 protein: CASSSRRQGHGQPQHF. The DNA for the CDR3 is TGTGCCAGCAGTTCCAGGCGGCAGGGACACGGTCAGCCCCAGCATTTT.